This T cell receptor (beta chain) was identified during a study of shared T cell receptors in the human thymus. V lost 6 bases to trimming and J lost 4 bases; unmatched junction nucleotides: 14. This CDR3 is built from 17 residues. The germline V gene has CDR1 MRHNA and CDR2 SNTAGT. TCRdb's table, derived via immunoSEQ multiplex PCR, lists solely in-frame clones and lacks some. The sample carries some 640,000 clones, more than 75% recorded once. This clone was seen only once. These same records also appear under a second study, on human thymus T cells. That report notes: Those donating were healthy Finnish infants in corrective surgery for congenital heart defects. Thymus was obtained from resections taken during corrective heart surgery. In thymic and blood repertoires alike, V and J usage looked biased. Overlap was high between thymic repertoires from unrelated individuals, as reported in related research.

This TCR came from a boy under two years old with a congenital heart defect. This chain uses TRBV6-4 with TRBJ2-2, with TRBD1 identical over 7 bases. Sequenced sample: thymocytes. In DNA, the CDR3 is TGTGCCAGCAGCGAACGGCACGCCTCAGGGGGCACCGGGGAGCTGTTTTTT. This gives the protein CASSERHASGGTGELFF.